The 4 T cell receptor beta chains below come from one sample, sequenced in a study of T cell responses to AZD1222 COVID-19 vaccine. Clones were read by immunoSEQ multiplex PCR, and TCRdb kept only the in-frame ones, dropping some. The sample includes approximately 140,000 clones, 92% of them seen just once. The sequences come from peripheral blood, collected 28 days after the second AZD1222 dose. These receptor sequences come from an adult who received the AZD1222 COVID-19 vaccine.

CDR3 region: CASLTSSGNTIYF. The CDR3 coding sequence is TGTGCCAGTTTGACGAGCTCTGGAAACACCATATATTTT. The V gene is TRBV19, the J gene TRBJ1-3; D gene unclear. V lost 8 bases, J lost 0 bases, and 8 bases lay in between. This CDR3 is 13 amino acids long. Germline loops: CDR1 LNHDA, CDR2 SQIVND (reference sequence). The whole variable domain, filled in from reference TRBV19 and TRBJ1-3, reads DGGITQSPKYLFRKEGQNVTLSCEQNLNHDAMYWYRQDPGQGLRLIYYSQIVNDFQKGDIAEGYSVSREKKESFPLTVTSAQKNPTAFYLCASLTSSGNTIYFGEGSWLTVV.

The V gene is TRBV21-1, the J gene TRBJ1-4; no check of the table's D call, TRBD1, against the DNA was made. TRBV21-1 counts as a pseudogene. The CDR3 contains 18 residues. This CDR3 is CASSLGRDRGSTNEKLFF. For the CDR3, the DNA is TGTGCCAGCAGCCTCGGGAGGGACAGGGGGTCAACTAATGAAAAACTGTTTTTT.

The CDR3 nucleotides read TGTGCCAGTAGTATAACCCACGAGCAGTACGTC. Encoded protein: CASSITHEQYV. The rearrangement joins TRBV19 to TRBJ2-7, with D unclear. Trimming stripped 2 bases from V and 5 bases from J, with 4 bases between. This CDR3 region has 11 residues. Germline V gene data show CDR1 as LNHDA and CDR2 as SQIVND (reference sequence).

This clone was observed once. The chain carries TRBV18 and TRBJ1-1, with a tentative D call TRBD1 (6 bases). CDR1 KGHSH and CDR2 LQKENI come from the germline V gene. With 4 bases removed from V and 4 bases from J, the gap between germline ends came to 13 bases. This CDR3 is 14 amino acids long. CDR3 amino acids: CASSLAGTSTEAFF. The CDR3, as DNA: TGTGCCAGCTCACTCGCGGGGACAAGCACTGAAGCTTTCTTT.